The 32 T cell receptor beta chains below all came from one sample that was sequenced in a study of blood T cell repertoires in COVID-19. Profiling relied on immunoSEQ multiplex PCR, and the TCRdb table lists in-frame clones only, not all of them. The data contain about 140,000 clones, 60% to 85% of them seen just once; the ten biggest clones take up roughly 4.7%. What was sequenced was peripheral blood. These receptors all come from a woman aged 80 or over with active or convalescent COVID-19.

This chain connects TRBV7-3 to TRBJ2-3, with TRBD1 as a possible D gene (5 bases). The length of the CDR3 is 13 residues. Germline V gene lookup returns CDR1 SGHTA and CDR2 FQGTGA. Deletions cut 1 base from V and 5 bases from J, with 7 bases between. The CDR3 coding sequence is TGTGCCAGCAGCTTAAACCAGGGAGATACGCAGTATTTT. It translates to CASSLNQGDTQYF. Complete variable domain (other parts from reference TRBV7-3 and TRBJ2-3): GAGVSQTPSNKVTEKGKYVELRCDPISGHTALYWYRQSLGQGPEFLIYFQGTGAADDSGLPNDRFFAVRPEGSVSTLKIQRTERGDSAVYLCASSLNQGDTQYFGPGTRLTVL.

This clone was seen ten or more times. This chain connects TRBV28 to TRBJ1-5, with a tentative D call TRBD1 (6 bases). This CDR3 has 15 residues. Between the trimmed V and J ends, which lost 4 bases and 0 bases, there was a span of 10 bases. The germline CDR1 and CDR2 sequences are MDHEN and SYDVKM. CDR3 residues: CASSSGQSSNQPQHF. Written as DNA, the CDR3 is TGTGCCAGCAGTTCTGGACAGTCTAGCAATCAGCCCCAGCATTTT.

The chain uses TRBV18 and TRBJ1-1, with a weak D call TRBD1 (6 bases). CDR3 length: 13 amino acids. Germline V gene sequence: CDR1 KGHSH, CDR2 LQKENI. Trimming cost V 9 bases and J 5 bases, with 16 bases left between them. The CDR3 nucleotides read TGTGCCAGTGCAGGGAACAGGGTAACTGAAGCTTTCTTT. It translates to CASAGNRVTEAFF.

This clone was observed a handful of times. V is TRBV7-9 and J is TRBJ1-2, with D possibly TRBD1 on 6 matching bases. With 5 bases removed from V and 0 bases from J, the gap between germline ends came to 22 bases. The germline CDR1 and CDR2 sequences are SEHNR and FQNEAQ (reference sequence). The CDR3 is 18 residues long. The CDR3 DNA is TGTGCCAGCAGCGACATATACAGGGTTTTTCACCCTAACTATGGCTACACCTTC. This gives the protein CASSDIYRVFHPNYGYTF.

The J gene is TRBJ2-2, the V gene TRBV18, with TRBD2 as a possible D gene (6 bases). The CDR3 runs to 14 residues. Trimming left V 5 bases short and J 6 bases short, with 13 bases between. The V gene's germline CDR1 is KGHSH and CDR2 LQKENI. Here the CDR3 reads CASSSLAGPGELFF. CDR3 in DNA: TGTGCCAGCTCATCCCTCGCGGGGCCCGGGGAGCTGTTTTTT.

At least ten counts were recorded for this clone. V is TRBV6-2 or TRBV6-3 and J is TRBJ1-6; tentatively, D is TRBD1 (5 bases). The CDR3 loop spans 17 amino acids. V was trimmed by 2 bases and J by 10 bases, leaving 21 bases between them. Germline values: CDR1 MNHEY, CDR2 SVGEGT. CDR3 DNA: TGTGCCAGCAGTTACCCGGATCCCGGGACTGGGTTCTCACCCCTCCACTTT. This sequence encodes CASSYPDPGTGFSPLHF.

This chain connects TRBV6-5 to TRBJ2-3, with D tentatively TRBD1 (6 bases). Germline V lookup: CDR1 MNHEY, CDR2 SVGAGI. Trimming stripped 6 bases from V and 1 base from J, with 14 bases between. The CDR3 is 15 residues long. The CDR3 protein is CASSLQGARTDTQYF. The CDR3 nucleotides read TGTGCCAGCAGCCTACAGGGCGCGCGCACAGATACGCAGTATTTT.

J is TRBJ1-2 and V is TRBV18; 8 bases map to TRBD1. This CDR3 region has 16 residues. The J segment lost 8 bases and the V segment lost 2 bases, leaving 13 bases of the junction unmatched. Germline CDR1 KGHSH, CDR2 LQKENI. As DNA, the CDR3 is TGTGCCAGCTCACCAGTCGGACAGGGCGTAGTTGGAGGCTACACCTTC. Protein product: CASSPVGQGVVGGYTF.

CDR3: CASSPLQEITGELFF. The CDR3 nucleotides read TGTGCCAGCTCACCATTACAGGAGATCACCGGGGAGCTGTTTTTT. This chain links TRBV18 with TRBJ2-2; D might be TRBD1 (5 bases). V was shortened by 2 bases and J by 4 bases, with 11 bases between the two germline ends. Germline lookup yields CDR1 KGHSH and CDR2 LQKENI. The CDR3 is 15 residues long.

The J gene is TRBJ2-2, the V gene TRBV6-6, with TRBD1 identical over 8 bases. The germline V gene has CDR1 MNHNY and CDR2 SVGAGI (reference sequence). Trimming removed 4 bases from V and 5 bases from J; junction bases left unmatched: 9. There are 16 residues in the CDR3. The CDR3 region is CASSSPSRGLTGELFF. The CDR3 bases are TGTGCCAGCAGTTCCCCCAGCAGGGGGCTAACCGGGGAGCTGTTTTTT.

The chain has TRBV3-1 (or the pseudogene TRBV3-2) and TRBJ1-2, with TRBD1 matching 9 bases. Losses at the gene ends were 2 bases for V and 4 bases for J; bases not matched to a gene: 2. The CDR3 sequence is 14 residues long. Germline CDR1 is LGHDT and CDR2 is YNNKEL (reference sequence). Written as DNA, the CDR3 is TGTGCCAGCAGCCAACCGGGACAGGGCTATGGCTACACCTTC. This gives the protein CASSQPGQGYGYTF.

The chain uses TRBV5-1 and TRBJ1-4, with D perhaps TRBD1 (5 bases). CDR1 and CDR2 from the germline V gene are SGHRS and YFSETQ. Trimming left V 7 bases short and J 8 bases short, with 21 bases between. The CDR3 spans 15 residues. CDR3 sequence: CASSPSGGAGEKLFF. The CDR3 DNA is TGCGCCAGCTCCCCGAGTGGTGGGGCAGGCGAAAAACTGTTTTTT.

The chain uses TRBV28 and TRBJ1-3; 8 bases fit TRBD1. Germline V gene data show CDR1 as MDHEN and CDR2 as SYDVKM. The CDR3 length is 15 residues. Unmatched junction bases numbered 6, after V lost 6 bases and J lost 2 bases. CDR3: CASSTGQGTGNTIYF. The CDR3 coding sequence is TGTGCCAGCAGCACCGGACAGGGAACTGGAAACACCATATATTTT. Full variable domain (outside the CDR3, taken from reference TRBV28 and TRBJ1-3): DVKVTQSSRYLVKRTGEKVFLECVQDMDHENMFWYRQDPGLGLRLIYFSYDVKMKEKGDIPEGYSVSREKKERFSLILESASTNQTSMYLCASSTGQGTGNTIYFGEGSWLTVV.

Note on this clone: Other DNA sequences in the same sample also yield this CDR3. This chain links TRBV6-5 with TRBJ1-5; weak D call: TRBD1 (6 bases). Trimming took 8 bases from V and 6 from J, leaving 11 bases between them. There are 12 residues in the CDR3. Germline V gene sequence: CDR1 MNHEY, CDR2 SVGAGI. CDR3 region: CASGGAGQPQHF. CDR3 DNA: TGTGCCAGCGGGGGCGCGGGTCAGCCCCAGCATTTT.

The genes are TRBV7-6 and TRBJ2-2, with D perhaps matching TRBD2 (5 bases). Between the trimmed V and J ends, which lost 5 bases and 15 bases, there was a span of 16 bases. Germline V gene data show CDR1 as SGHVS and CDR2 as FNYEAQ. CDR3 length equals 12 residues. Here the CDR3 DNA reads TGTGCCAGCAGCCCGATTCGGGGAGTGGTGTTTTTT. Its protein is CASSPIRGVVFF. The full variable domain, with the rest looked up from reference TRBV7-6 and TRBJ2-2, is GAGVSQSPRYKVTKRGQDVALRCDPISGHVSLYWYRQALGQGPEFLTYFNYEAQQDKSGLPNDRFSAERPEGSISTLTIQRTEQRDSAMYRCASSPIRGVVFFGEGSRLTVL.

This rearrangement joins TRBV28 to TRBJ1-5, with a tentative D call TRBD1 (6 bases). This CDR3 is built from 13 residues. Germline CDR1 and CDR2: MDHEN and SYDVKM. Trimming took 8 bases from V and 9 from J, leaving 17 bases between them. This CDR3 reads CASHGGAQRPQHF. The DNA of the CDR3 is TGTGCCAGCCATGGGGGGGCGCAGCGGCCCCAGCATTTT.

This rearrangement joins TRBV3-1 (or the pseudogene TRBV3-2) to TRBJ1-1; no clear D gene. Germline CDR1 and CDR2: LGHDT and YNNKEL (reference sequence). CDR3 length: 12 amino acids. The V gene lost 4 bases and the J gene lost 6 bases, with 9 bases spanning the gap. CDR3 sequence: CASSLTSSEAFF. In nucleotides, the CDR3 is TGTGCCAGCAGCCTGACATCCTCTGAAGCTTTCTTT.

This clone has a handful of counts. V usage is TRBV19 and J usage is TRBJ1-2; 10 bases are shared with TRBD1. Germline CDR1 is LNHDA and CDR2 is SQIVND (reference sequence). The V and J ends lost 6 bases and 4 bases, in that order; junction bases with no gene match: 8. The CDR3 runs to 15 residues. The CDR3 coding sequence is TGTGCCAGTAGAGAGGGACAGGGGCGAGGCTATGGCTACACCTTC. It yields the protein CASREGQGRGYGYTF.

The rearrangement links TRBV5-6 to TRBJ2-7, with 9 bases lining up with TRBD2. With 3 bases clipped from V and 2 bases from J, the junction kept 9 bases outside the gene matches. The CDR3 runs to 16 residues. Germline V gives CDR1 SGHDT, CDR2 YYEEEE. The CDR3 nucleotides read TGTGCCAGCAGCTCGGGATCTAGCGGGGCCGCCTACGAGCAGTACTTC. Protein product: CASSSGSSGAAYEQYF.

The chain is built from TRBV4-3 and TRBJ2-1; 10 bases line up with TRBD2. Germline trimming cut 1 base from V and 3 bases from J; bases unmatched to any gene: 3. Germline loops: CDR1 LGHNA, CDR2 YSLEER. The CDR3 extends over 16 amino acids. The CDR3, as DNA: TGCGCCAGCAGCCAAGGGGCTAGCGGGAGCTACAATGAGCAGTTCTTC. Its protein is CASSQGASGSYNEQFF.

The chain carries TRBV2 and TRBJ2-7; 10 nucleotides match TRBD1. The CDR3 sequence is 13 residues long. V shed 8 bases and J 5 bases; nucleotides not matched to a gene: 6. Per the germline V gene, CDR1 is SNHLY and CDR2 is FYNNEI. The CDR3 coding sequence is TGTGCCAGCGGGGCGACAGGGGGCGACGAGCAGTACTTC. Its protein product is CASGATGGDEQYF. Using reference TRBV2 and TRBJ2-7 for the parts outside the CDR3, the full variable domain is EPEVTQTPSHQVTQMGQEVILRCVPISNHLYFYWYRQILGQKVEFLVSFYNNEISEKSEIFDDQFSVERPDGSNFTLKIRSTKLEDSAMYFCASGATGGDEQYFGPGTRLTVT.

The chain has TRBV5-1 and TRBJ1-2, with 8 bases matching TRBD1. The V segment lost 4 bases and the J segment 5 bases; nucleotides outside the gene matches: 10. The CDR3 extends over 15 amino acids. The germline V gene has CDR1 SGHRS and CDR2 YFSETQ. The CDR3 protein is CASSARGTGLYGYTF. In DNA form, the CDR3 reads TGCGCCAGCAGCGCGAGAGGGACAGGATTGTATGGCTACACCTTC.

This chain connects TRBV19 to TRBJ2-1; D gene uncertain. The V end was cut by 6 bases, the J end by 8 bases, with 23 bases between. The germline V gene has CDR1 LNHDA and CDR2 SQIVND (reference sequence). The CDR3 has 16 residues. The CDR3 sequence is CASRSLGSDTSDEQFF. DNA of the CDR3: TGTGCCAGTAGATCACTCGGTTCAGACACATCGGATGAGCAGTTCTTC.

The rearrangement joins TRBV12-3 or TRBV12-4 to TRBJ2-1; tentatively, D is TRBD2 (6 bases). V lost 6 bases and J 9 bases, leaving 12 bases between the germline ends. The CDR3 loop spans 12 amino acids. The CDR3 region has the DNA TGTGCCAGCAGAAAACCGGGAGTTGAGCAGTTCTTC. This encodes CASRKPGVEQFF.

The genes are TRBV11-3 and TRBJ2-1; 12 bases are shared with TRBD2. V trimming: 4 bases; J trimming: 0 bases; junction bases outside the gene matches: 7. Germline CDR1 and CDR2: SGHNT and YENEEA. This CDR3 region has 18 residues. CDR3 loop: CASSSTSGGSSSYNEQFF. The CDR3 DNA sequence: TGTGCCAGCAGCTCCACTAGCGGGGGGTCGAGCTCCTACAATGAGCAGTTCTTC.

The rearrangement uses TRBV5-1 and TRBJ1-2; the D is unclear. This CDR3 is built from 16 residues. The germline gives CDR1 SGHRS, CDR2 YFSETQ. Trimming removed 0 bases at V and 4 bases at J, with 16 bases between. The CDR3 sequence: CASSLDPGGVGYGYTF. The DNA for the CDR3 is TGCGCCAGCAGCTTGGATCCCGGAGGCGTCGGCTATGGCTACACCTTC.

The table lists this clone with a count of one. The J gene is TRBJ2-1, the V gene TRBV19; 9 nucleotides line up with TRBD2. The trim removed 7 bases at V and 5 bases at J, leaving 9 bases unmatched. The CDR3 is 15 amino acids. CDR1 LNHDA and CDR2 SQIVND come from the germline V gene (reference sequence). CDR3 loop: CASTNQRGANNEQFF. The DNA of the CDR3 is TGTGCCAGTACGAACCAGCGGGGGGCCAACAATGAGCAGTTCTTC.

The chain is built from TRBV7-2 and TRBJ1-4; TRBD1 is a possible D gene (6 bases). This CDR3 has 14 amino acids. The germline V gene has CDR1 SGHTA and CDR2 FQGNSA. The V and J ends lost 3 bases and 2 bases respectively, with 7 bases between them. CDR3 sequence (DNA): TGTGCCAGCAGCTTGGGGGCGACTAATGAAAAACTGTTTTTT. Residues: CASSLGATNEKLFF.

The chain uses TRBV30 and TRBJ1-3; 8 bases line up with TRBD1. Looked up from germline, CDR1 is GTSNPN and CDR2 is SVGIG (reference sequence). Trimming removed 5 bases from V and 0 bases from J; junction bases left unmatched: 6. The length of the CDR3 is 15 residues. This CDR3 is CAWQGQGGSGNTIYF. CDR3 DNA sequence: TGTGCCTGGCAAGGACAGGGAGGCTCTGGAAACACCATATATTTT.

The chain combines TRBV5-4 with TRBJ2-7; no clear D. This CDR3 is 13 amino acids long. CDR1 is SGHNT, CDR2 YYREEE, per germline (reference sequence). V gave up 3 bases and J gave up 6 bases, with 13 bases separating them. The CDR3 spells CASSSSRLGEQYF. CDR3 coding DNA: TGTGCCAGCAGCTCGAGCCGACTCGGCGAGCAGTACTTC.

The genes are TRBV28 and TRBJ1-2; D perhaps matches TRBD1 (6 bases). Deletions cut 7 bases from V and 4 bases from J, with 19 bases between. Germline CDR1 reads MDHEN; CDR2 reads SYDVKM. This CDR3 is built from 15 residues. The CDR3 reads CASTGEGGVIYGYTF. CDR3 DNA sequence: TGTGCCAGCACCGGGGAGGGGGGCGTTATCTATGGCTACACCTTC.

This clone was picked up a small number of times. The rearrangement links TRBV5-1 to TRBJ2-1; 12 positions match TRBD1. The germline CDR1 and CDR2 sequences are SGHRS and YFSETQ. V shed 4 bases, J shed 6 bases, and the junction held 5 bases outside the gene matches. The CDR3 loop spans 15 amino acids. This chain's CDR3 is CASSTGTGGLNEQFF. DNA for the CDR3: TGCGCCAGCAGCACCGGGACAGGGGGCCTCAATGAGCAGTTCTTC. Drawing the rest from reference TRBV5-1 and TRBJ2-1, the complete variable domain is KAGVTQTPRYLIKTRGQQVTLSCSPISGHRSVSWYQQTPGQGLQFLFEYFSETQRNKGNFPGRFSGRQFSNSRSEMNVSTLELGDSALYLCASSTGTGGLNEQFFGPGTRLTVL.